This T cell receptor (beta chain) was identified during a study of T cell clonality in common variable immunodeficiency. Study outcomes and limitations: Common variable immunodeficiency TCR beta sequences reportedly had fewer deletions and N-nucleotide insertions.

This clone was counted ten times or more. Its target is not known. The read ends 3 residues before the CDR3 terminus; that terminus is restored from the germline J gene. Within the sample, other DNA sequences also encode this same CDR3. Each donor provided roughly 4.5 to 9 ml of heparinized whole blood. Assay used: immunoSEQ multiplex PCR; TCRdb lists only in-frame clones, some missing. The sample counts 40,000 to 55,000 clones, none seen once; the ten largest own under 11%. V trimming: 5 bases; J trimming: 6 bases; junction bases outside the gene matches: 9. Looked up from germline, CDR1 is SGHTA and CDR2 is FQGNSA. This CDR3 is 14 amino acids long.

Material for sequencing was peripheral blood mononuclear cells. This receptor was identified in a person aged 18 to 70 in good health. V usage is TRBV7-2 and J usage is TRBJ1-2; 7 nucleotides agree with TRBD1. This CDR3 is CASSLRQGLHGYTF. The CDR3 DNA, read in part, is TGTGCCAGCAGCCTAAGACAGGGTTTGCATGGC. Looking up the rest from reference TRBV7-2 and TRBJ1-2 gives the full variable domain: GAGVSQSPSNKVTEKGKDVELRCDPISGHTALYWYRQSLGQGLEFLIYFQGNSAPDKSGLPSDRFSAERTGGSVSTLTIQRTQQEDSAVYLCASSLRQGLHGYTFGSGTRLTVV.